The rows below give T cell receptor beta chains drawn from one sample of a study of T cell repertoires in cytomegalovirus infection. MiXCR, run by TCRdb on the reads, gives a single entry per CDR3 protein. The sample consists of approximately 550,000 distinct CDR3 sequences, approximately 15% of them appearing once. Specimen: CD8+ T cells from PBMCs. The receptor source for this set is a human donor in good health (CMV status not recorded). Some clones in this sample may be carry-over from other donors' samples. CDR3s include the opening cysteine and the closing phenylalanine or tryptophan. Each record gives: clone size, D gene, J gene, V gene, CDR3 protein, CDR3 DNA. A D gene is named only where the DNA matches it firmly. Where a row states a size, it is once, few, many or the class of an expanded clone; other rows omit it.

. | TRBD2 | TRBJ2-1 | TRBV11-3 | CASSSDGGAYNEQFF | TGTGCCAGCAGCTCGGACGGGGGGGCGTACAATGAGCAGTTCTTC
many | . | TRBJ2-5 | TRBV7-9 | CASSPFAGSQETQYF | TGTGCCAGCAGCCCTTTTGCGGGGAGTCAAGAGACCCAGTACTTC
many | . | TRBJ2-4 | TRBV7-8 | CASSLEGGGPRTKNIQYF | TGTGCCAGCAGCTTAGAGGGGGGTGGGCCACGGACCAAAAACATTCAGTACTTC
many | . | TRBJ1-5 | TRBV12-3/TRBV12-4 | CASSSDRYSNQPQHF | TGTGCCAGCAGCAGTGACAGGTATAGCAATCAGCCCCAGCATTTT
few | . | TRBJ1-5 | TRBV27 | CASATGLRQPQHF | TGTGCCAGCGCCACAGGGCTTCGGCAGCCCCAGCATTTT
few | . | TRBJ1-4 | TRBV4-1 | CASSQSTEAATNEKLFF | TGCGCCAGCAGCCAATCGACGGAGGCTGCAACTAATGAAAAACTGTTTTTT
few | TRBD2 | TRBJ2-3 | TRBV7-9 | CASSLRLAGVTDTQYF | TGTGCCAGCAGCCTACGTCTAGCGGGAGTCACAGATACGCAGTATTTT
many | TRBD2 | TRBJ2-3 | TRBV4-1 | CASSQAGGRTDTQYF | TGCGCCAGCAGCCAAGCGGGGGGGAGGACAGATACGCAGTATTTT
. | . | TRBJ2-2 | TRBV27 | CASSLSSGTGELFF | TGTGCCAGCAGTTTATCTTCGGGTACCGGGGAGCTGTTTTTT
many | TRBD2 | TRBJ2-5 | TRBV10-3 | CASRSTSGRAETQYF | TGTGCCTCTCGGTCTACTAGCGGGAGGGCGGAGACCCAGTACTTC
few | TRBD1 | TRBJ1-2 | TRBV4-1 | CASSQDRDSLYGYTF | TGCGCCAGCAGCCAAGACCGGGACAGTCTCTATGGCTACACCTTC
. | . | TRBJ2-2 | TRBV13 | CASSPTSDNTGELFF | TGTGCCAGCAGCCCCACGTCGGATAACACCGGGGAGCTGTTTTTT
many | . | TRBJ1-5 | TRBV4-2 | CASSQGAGNQPQHF | TGTGCCAGCAGCCAAGGGGCAGGGAATCAGCCCCAGCATTTT
many | . | TRBJ2-1 | TRBV7-9 | CASSLAPHEQFF | TGTGCCAGCAGCTTAGCTCCCCATGAGCAGTTCTTC
once | TRBD2 | TRBJ2-1 | TRBV5-6 | CASGTSGGAVEFF | TGTGCCAGTGGGACTAGCGGGGGGGCCGTGGAGTTCTTC
. | . | TRBJ2-3 | TRBV6-6 | CASSYGGWPSTDTTYF | TGTGCCAGCAGTTACGGCGGGTGGCCCTCAACAGATACGACGTATTTT
few | TRBD2 | TRBJ2-1 | TRBV7-6 | CASSSPRAGGSYNEQFF | TGTGCCAGCAGCTCCCCGAGGGCGGGGGGGTCCTACAATGAGCAGTTCTTC
few | TRBD2 | TRBJ2-5 | TRBV7-9 | CASSSTSGSETQYF | TGTGCCAGCAGCTCGACTAGCGGATCCGAGACCCAGTACTTC
. | TRBD2 | TRBJ2-3 | TRBV5-1 | CASAEAGKGTDTQYF | TGCGCCAGCGCAGAAGCGGGAAAAGGAACAGATACGCAGTATTTT
. | . | TRBJ2-7 | TRBV3-1 | CASSRGSPSSYEQYF | TGTGCCAGCAGCCGAGGAAGCCCGAGCTCCTACGAGCAGTACTTC
many | . | TRBJ2-7 | TRBV5-4 | CASGSGAAYEQYF | TGTGCCAGCGGTTCCGGGGCTGCCTACGAGCAGTACTTC
many | TRBD2 | TRBJ2-1 | TRBV4-2 | CASSPLAGGGNEQFF | TGTGCCAGCAGCCCGCTCGCGGGGGGGGGCAATGAGCAGTTCTTC
. | . | TRBJ2-7 | TRBV27 | CASSPPLREQYF | TGTGCCAGCAGTCCCCCCTTGAGGGAGCAGTACTTC
many | . | TRBJ2-7 | TRBV7-6 | CASSLGQAPSYEQYF | TGTGCCAGCAGCCTTGGGCAGGCTCCCTCCTACGAGCAGTACTTC
many | . | TRBJ2-7 | TRBV7-2 | CASSPRPGEQYF | TGTGCCAGCAGCCCCCGACCGGGTGAGCAGTACTTC
. | . | TRBJ2-1 | TRBV7-6 | CASSASGQGIHEQFF | TGTGCCAGCAGCGCCTCCGGCCAGGGGATCCATGAGCAGTTCTTC
many | . | TRBJ1-2 | TRBV12-3/TRBV12-4 | CASPPSTGDGYTF | TGTGCCAGCCCCCCTTCAACAGGCGACGGCTACACCTTC
. | . | TRBJ1-1 | TRBV5-1 | CASLGGNTEAFF | TGCGCCAGCCTGGGCGGAAACACTGAAGCTTTCTTT
. | TRBD1 | TRBJ2-7 | TRBV19 | CASRGRDRGPYEQYF | TGTGCCAGTAGGGGTAGGGACAGGGGGCCCTACGAGCAGTACTTC